This T cell receptor (beta chain) was captured in a study of CD8+CD57+ T cells in acquired aplastic anemia. Study context: The sorted CD4+ and CD8+ cells yielded an average approximately 3 ug of DNA. Healthy donors averaged approximately 9.9 million reads for CD4+ cells.

This clonotype is labeled as medium-sized. Its antigen is undetermined. The study, taken as a whole, reports: The study found no significant CD8+ Simpson's diversity difference between patients and controls. The study identified roughly 29 CD8+ CDR3 sequences shared by patients and controls.

Genomic DNA, serving as template, underwent TCR beta VDJ and CDR3 profiling. TCRdb re-derived calls from the reads in MiXCR, one entry per CDR3 protein. The sample includes 50,000 to 65,000 distinct CDR3 sequences, about 56% of them seen just once. The sample was sorted CD4+, CD8+, or CD8+CD57+ T cells (not recorded which) from PBMCs. This sequence originates from a human donor in good health, serving as a control.

For the CDR3, the DNA is TGTGCCATCAGTGAGCTTTCGACAGACTATAATTCACCCCTCCACTTT. It encodes CAISELSTDYNSPLHF. The chain employs TRBV10-3 and TRBJ1-6; tentatively, D is TRBD1 (5 bases). Germline CDR1 reads ENHRY; CDR2 reads SYGVKD. V was pared by 2 bases and J by 3 bases, with 11 bases between. This CDR3 has 16 amino acids.